Only one count was recorded for the clone carrying this T cell receptor beta chain. Through a sample-barcoded 5' primer and a J-beta primer mix, a second PCR was run for roughly 6 to 11 cycles. A single record per CDR3 protein comes from TCRdb applying MiXCR to the 5' RACE reads. The sample has under 750,000 distinct CDR3 sequences, 40% to 50% seen once. This CDR3 region has 16 residues. V was pared by 6 bases and J by 2 bases, with 18 bases between. The germline V gene has CDR1 MDHEN and CDR2 SYDVKM. The data were taken from a study of blood T cells in healthy people across ages. V usage is TRBV28 and J usage is TRBJ2-3; tentatively, D is TRBD1 or TRBD2 (7 bases each). The specimen sequenced was blood. This clonotype originated in an elderly man in good health. As DNA, the CDR3 is TGTGCCAGCAGGCCCCGACAGGGAGGGTCCACAGATACGCAGTATTTT. It codes for CASRPRQGGSTDTQYF.